The 22 T cell receptor beta chains given below trace back to one sample, sequenced in a study of shared clonotypes between healthy human individuals. Using immunoSEQ multiplex PCR, the repertoire was profiled, and TCRdb retains in-frame clones only, with some absent. The sample shows 800,000 to 1,200,000 clones, around 78% of them seen only once. Material for sequencing was memory CD4+ T cells from PBMCs. Subset specified: CD45RA-negative fraction. These TCRs come from a man younger than 30 in good health. Some clones in this sample may be carry-over from other donors' samples.

The chain combines TRBV4-2 with TRBJ2-5; D possibly corresponds to TRBD2 (5 bases). The CDR3 extends over 15 amino acids. CDR1 is LGHNA, CDR2 YNFKEQ, per germline. The germline V and J ends were trimmed by 1 base and 1 base, with 10 bases remaining between them. The CDR3 region has the DNA TGTGCCAGCAGCCAAGGTAGCGCGCTCCAAGAGACCCAGTACTTC. Translation: CASSQGSALQETQYF.

In this sample, this clone turned up a few times. Other DNA sequences within the sample encode an identical CDR3. The CDR3 spells CASSRDSNTEAFF. In nucleotides, the CDR3 is TGTGCCAGCAGCCGCGATAGTAACACTGAAGCTTTCTTT. The chain carries TRBV9 and TRBJ1-1, with unresolved D. The V gene lost 4 bases and the J gene lost 2 bases, with 9 bases spanning the gap. CDR1 and CDR2 from the germline V gene are SGDLS and YYNGEE. The CDR3 has 13 amino acids. The whole variable domain, filled in from reference TRBV9 and TRBJ1-1, reads DSGVTQTPKHLITATGQRVTLRCSPRSGDLSVYWYQQSLDQGLQFLIQYYNGEERAKGNILERFSAQQFPDLHSELNLSSLELGDSALYFCASSRDSNTEAFFGQGTRLTVV.

This chain uses TRBV6-1 with TRBJ1-1; 7 bases agree with TRBD1. The CDR3 has 12 residues. Germline V gene data show CDR1 as MNHNS and CDR2 as SASEGT. V lost 8 bases, J lost 2 bases, and 2 bases stayed unmatched. CDR3 bases: TGTGCCAGCGGGACAGACAACACTGAAGCTTTCTTT. This gives the protein CASGTDNTEAFF.

A note on this clone: At the DNA level, this CDR3 is encoded by other sequences in the same sample as well. CDR3 region: CASSFGQGYGYTF. CDR3 DNA sequence: TGTGCCAGCAGTTTCGGACAGGGGTATGGCTACACCTTC. J is TRBJ1-2 and V is TRBV28; 9 bases fit TRBD1. The germline V gene has CDR1 MDHEN and CDR2 SYDVKM. V shed 3 bases and J 5 bases; nucleotides not matched to a gene: 1. This CDR3 is 13 amino acids long.

CDR3 DNA: TGTGCCAGCAGCGTATCACTGAGCTCCTACAATGAGCAGTTCTTC. Translated, it gives CASSVSLSSYNEQFF. The chain links TRBV9 to TRBJ2-1; D gene ambiguous. The V end lost 1 base, the J end lost 0 bases, and 8 bases lay between the germline ends. CDR1 and CDR2 from the germline V gene are SGDLS and YYNGEE. The CDR3 totals 15 residues.

Only a few counts were recorded for this clone. The chain carries TRBV21-1 and TRBJ1-1. TRBV21-1 is classified as a pseudogene. This CDR3 contains 10 residues. CDR3 DNA: TGTGCCAGCAGCAACACTGAAGCTTTCTTT. Translation: CASSNTEAFF.

V is TRBV2 and J is TRBJ2-1; D uncertain. CDR1 is SNHLY and CDR2 is FYNNEI in the germline V gene. The CDR3 covers 14 residues. The germline V and J ends were trimmed by 7 bases and 4 bases, with 14 bases remaining between them. The CDR3: CASTAAVRYNEQFF. As DNA, the CDR3 is TGTGCCAGCACGGCCGCAGTACGATACAATGAGCAGTTCTTC.

The rearrangement uses TRBV7-2 and TRBJ2-1, with TRBD1 identical over 7 bases. CDR3 length equals 15 residues. Germline CDR1 is SGHTA and CDR2 is FQGNSA. V lost 5 bases and J lost 1; bases outside the gene matches: 5. The CDR3 coding sequence is TGTGCCAGCAGCCAGAACAGGGGTTCCTACAATGAGCAGTTCTTC. Its translation is CASSQNRGSYNEQFF.

The V gene is TRBV6-5, the J gene TRBJ1-1; D not certain. CDR3 size: 15 residues. In germline, CDR1 is MNHEY, CDR2 SVGAGI. Trimming stripped 9 bases from V and 0 bases from J, with 17 bases between. The CDR3 nucleotides are TGTGCCAGTCGATATAGGACGGACTTGAACACTGAAGCTTTCTTT. This sequence encodes CASRYRTDLNTEAFF.

J is TRBJ2-5 and V is TRBV9; TRBD1 matches 8 bases. The CDR3 runs to 15 residues. The junction had 5 bases not matched to a gene; V was cut back by 2 bases and J by 2 bases. Germline V lookup: CDR1 SGDLS, CDR2 YYNGEE. The CDR3 reads CASSVMQGAQETQYF. The CDR3 nucleotides read TGTGCCAGCAGCGTTATGCAGGGGGCTCAAGAGACCCAGTACTTC.

The genes are TRBV14 and TRBJ2-1; 7 nucleotides line up with TRBD2. This CDR3 region has 16 residues. Per germline, CDR1 SGHDN and CDR2 FVKESK. V was pared by 0 bases and J by 8 bases, with 10 bases of the junction left unmatched. The CDR3 bases are TGTGCCAGCAGCCAAGATCGGGGTAGTACTAGCGATGAGCAGTTCTTC. Protein product: CASSQDRGSTSDEQFF.

V gene TRBV7-9 combines with J gene TRBJ2-6; 12 positions match TRBD2. There are 16 residues in the CDR3. V lost 5 bases, J lost 3 bases, and 2 bases stayed unmatched. Germline loops: CDR1 SEHNR, CDR2 FQNEAQ (reference sequence). The DNA of the CDR3 is TGTGCCAGCAGCCCGACTAGCGGGAGTGGGGCCAACGTCCTGACTTTC. Its protein is CASSPTSGSGANVLTF.

The chain's CDR3 is CASSQGGSNYGYTF. The CDR3 DNA reads as TGTGCCAGCAGCCAGGGAGGGTCTAACTATGGCTACACCTTC. The chain couples TRBV9 to TRBJ1-2, with D possibly TRBD1 on 5 matching bases. Germline loops: CDR1 SGDLS, CDR2 YYNGEE. The ends were cut back, 4 bases at V and 0 bases at J, with 10 bases in the middle. The length of the CDR3 is 14 residues.

V gene TRBV5-1 combines with J gene TRBJ2-7, with no clear D. V shed 0 bases and J shed 3 bases, with 13 bases lying between them. The CDR3 covers 15 residues. Germline CDR1 SGHRS, CDR2 YFSETQ. The CDR3 sequence: CASSLAGRASYEQYF. As DNA, the CDR3 is TGCGCCAGCAGCTTGGCCGGCCGGGCCAGCTACGAGCAGTACTTC.

V usage is TRBV7-3 and J usage is TRBJ2-3; 8 positions match TRBD2. The CDR3 totals 15 residues. CDR1 is SGHTA, CDR2 FQGTGA, per germline. V lost 2 bases, J lost 5 bases, and 6 bases stayed unmatched. This chain's CDR3 is CASSLVGRGGDTQYF. CDR3 coding DNA: TGTGCCAGCAGCTTAGTCGGGAGGGGTGGAGATACGCAGTATTTT.

Only one count was recorded for this clone. The chain is built from TRBV5-4 and TRBJ1-2; TRBD1 matches 8 bases. The V gene's germline CDR1 is SGHNT and CDR2 YYREEE (reference sequence). The CDR3 contains 14 residues. V lost 6 bases and J lost 6; bases outside the gene matches: 10. This CDR3 reads CASTKTGGGNGYTF. In nucleotides, the CDR3 is TGTGCCAGCACCAAAACAGGGGGAGGAAATGGCTACACCTTC.

The V gene is TRBV5-1, the J gene TRBJ2-7; 8 bases align to TRBD1. CDR1 and CDR2 (germline): SGHRS, YFSETQ. V trimming: 5 bases; J trimming: 3 bases; junction bases outside the gene matches: 7. This CDR3 is 14 amino acids long. CDR3 nucleotide sequence: TGCGCCAGCAGTAAGGGGACAGGATACTACGAGCAGTACTTC. Amino acids: CASSKGTGYYEQYF.

This clone showed up just once. The rearrangement uses TRBV7-9 and TRBJ2-1; D possibly corresponds to TRBD2 (7 bases). The CDR3 extends over 15 amino acids. Germline V gives CDR1 SEHNR, CDR2 FQNEAQ (reference sequence). Trimming cost V 5 bases and J 7 bases, with 18 bases left between them. CDR3 region: CASSPRGGASNEQFF. The CDR3 nucleotides read TGTGCCAGCAGCCCTAGGGGGGGGGCTTCGAATGAGCAGTTCTTC.

The rearrangement uses TRBV7-2 and TRBJ2-1; tentatively, D is TRBD2 (6 bases). From germline, CDR1 is SGHTA and CDR2 FQGNSA. The CDR3 contains 13 residues. V dropped 3 bases and J dropped 8 bases, with 11 bases sitting between them. CDR3 loop: CASSLTRGDEQFF. The CDR3, as DNA: TGTGCCAGCAGCTTGACTAGAGGCGATGAGCAGTTCTTC.

A single count supports this clone. Other DNA sequences in the same sample also yield this CDR3. The J gene is TRBJ2-1, the V gene TRBV5-1; D gene unclear. The CDR3 runs to 13 residues. With 0 bases removed from V and 2 bases from J, the gap between germline ends came to 3 bases. The germline V gene has CDR1 SGHRS and CDR2 YFSETQ. DNA for the CDR3: TGCGCCAGCAGCTTGGGTACCTACAATGAGCAGTTCTTC. It specifies CASSLGTYNEQFF.

The chain joins TRBV10-3 to TRBJ1-1; 12 nucleotides match TRBD1. The CDR3 covers 15 residues. The V and J ends lost 7 bases and 5 bases, in that order; junction bases with no gene match: 8. Per germline, CDR1 ENHRY and CDR2 SYGVKD. In DNA, the CDR3 is TGTGCCATCACCTGGGGACAGGGGGCGGGTACTGAAGCTTTCTTT. Translation gives CAITWGQGAGTEAFF.

This clone was picked up a small number of times. The CDR3 region has the DNA TGTGCCAGCACTCCAGATCAGCCCCAGCATTTT. Protein: CASTPDQPQHF. The rearrangement joins TRBV28 to TRBJ1-5, with unresolved D. The CDR3 has 11 amino acids. V was trimmed by 7 bases and J by 5 bases, leaving 6 bases between them. From germline, CDR1 is MDHEN and CDR2 SYDVKM.